The subject of this entry is one TCR beta chain. This sample is drawn from a study of blood T cell repertoires in COVID-19. For the study at large: The study drew acute and convalescent COVID-19 samples from the United States, Italy and Spain. From T cells, B-cell-depleted T cells, or PBMCs came the material, which was cDNA or gDNA.

In the original processing: Scientists estimated how many nucleated cells there were by amplifying reference gene primers. Here immunoSEQ multiplex PCR was the method, and the copy in TCRdb shows in-frame clones only, minus some. V and J calls and clone size follow that table, whereas D and trimming were derived from the DNA. The sample holds about 180,000 clones; approximately 79% are singletons and the top ten take approximately 26%. The CDR3 contains 12 residues. From germline, CDR1 is MNHEY and CDR2 SVGEGT. V gave up 6 bases and J gave up 2 bases, with 8 bases separating them. The V gene is TRBV6-2 or TRBV6-3, the J gene TRBJ2-7; no firm D call. This sequence was found in a woman between 65 and 79 years old with acute or convalescent COVID-19. The sample comprised peripheral blood. The CDR3 DNA reads TGTGCCAGCAGCCCACAAGCCTACGAGCAGTACTTC. Translation: CASSPQAYEQYF.